Listed below are T cell receptor beta chains from one sample, sequenced in a study of T-cell reconstitution after alpha-beta-depleted transplantation in children. Each CDR3 protein is one row after TCRdb ran MiXCR on the PCR reads. The data contain fewer than 450,000 distinct CDR3 sequences, about a sixth of them seen just once; the ten biggest clones take up around 41%. The source was PBMCs, mostly from graft donor cells, collected 360 days after TCRalphabeta/CD19-depleted stem cell transplant. Source of these receptors: a male patient aged 2-15 years who had a stem cell transplant for acute lymphoblastic leukemia, so the T cells may come from the graft donor. CDR3s include the opening cysteine and the closing phenylalanine or tryptophan. D genes are given only for firm matches. The size field is filled for only some rows; it gives once, few, many or a size class.

V: TRBV5-1; J: TRBJ1-5; size: few; D: -; CDR3: CASSSGTSDNQPQHF; DNA: TGCGCCAGCAGCTCCGGGACGAGTGACAATCAGCCCCAGCATTTT
V: TRBV5-5; J: TRBJ2-7; size: few; D: TRBD1; CDR3: CASSLGVLRGPPFIEQYF; DNA: TGTGCCAGCAGCTTGGGAGTGTTGAGGGGGCCACCATTCATCGAGCAGTACTTC
V: TRBV12-3/TRBV12-4; J: TRBJ2-3; size: many; D: TRBD2; CDR3: CASSLAGGTDTQYF; DNA: TGTGCCAGCAGTTTAGCGGGAGGGACAGATACGCAGTATTTT
V: TRBV3-1; J: TRBJ2-1; size: many; D: -; CDR3: CASGAIEGSYNEQFF; DNA: TGTGCCAGCGGAGCTATCGAAGGTTCCTACAATGAGCAGTTCTTC
V: TRBV29-1; J: TRBJ2-3; size: few; D: -; CDR3: CSVVSFTDTQYF; DNA: TGCAGCGTTGTTTCCTTCACAGATACGCAGTATTTT
V: TRBV3-1; J: TRBJ2-7; size: -; D: -; CDR3: CASSQMGATEQYF; DNA: TGTGCCAGCAGCCAGATGGGGGCGACAGAGCAGTACTTC
V: TRBV28; J: TRBJ2-1; size: many; D: -; CDR3: CASSFTGVWYEQFF; DNA: TGTGCCAGCAGTTTTACGGGGGTCTGGTATGAGCAGTTCTTC
V: TRBV5-6; J: TRBJ1-2; size: many; D: -; CDR3: CASSPGGRPDTNYGYTF; DNA: TGTGCCAGCAGCCCTGGAGGCAGGCCTGATACAAACTATGGCTACACCTTC
V: TRBV20-1; J: TRBJ2-3; size: few; D: TRBD2; CDR3: CSASGEREGPGTDTQYF; DNA: TGCAGTGCTAGTGGCGAGCGGGAGGGCCCCGGCACAGATACGCAGTATTTT
V: TRBV18; J: TRBJ2-1; size: -; D: TRBD2; CDR3: CASSPRGLAGGYNEQFF; DNA: TGTGCCAGCTCACCAAGGGGACTAGCGGGAGGCTACAATGAGCAGTTCTTC
V: TRBV6-1; J: TRBJ2-7; size: many; D: TRBD2; CDR3: CASSKPGLASYEQYF; DNA: TGTGCCAGCAGTAAGCCGGGACTAGCGAGCTACGAGCAGTACTTC
V: TRBV10-3; J: TRBJ2-7; size: -; D: -; CDR3: CAISDAFSYEQYF; DNA: TGTGCCATCAGTGATGCTTTTTCCTACGAGCAGTACTTC
V: TRBV11-1; J: TRBJ2-7; size: -; D: -; CDR3: CASSLASRGAGYEQYF; DNA: TGTGCCAGCAGCTTAGCCTCTAGGGGAGCAGGCTACGAGCAGTACTTC
V: TRBV12-3/TRBV12-4; J: TRBJ2-1; size: -; D: -; CDR3: CASSLGVVSLSSYNEQFF; DNA: TGTGCCAGCAGTTTAGGAGTGGTCTCCCTTAGCTCCTACAATGAGCAGTTCTTC
V: TRBV6-2/TRBV6-3; J: TRBJ2-1; size: few; D: TRBD2; CDR3: CASSSPTTSWYNEQFF; DNA: TGTGCCAGCAGTTCCCCCACGACTAGCTGGTACAATGAGCAGTTCTTC
V: TRBV20-1; J: TRBJ2-7; size: -; D: TRBD2; CDR3: CSATPSGSYEQYF; DNA: TGCAGTGCTACACCTAGCGGGAGCTACGAGCAGTACTTC
V: TRBV5-1; J: TRBJ2-1; size: -; D: -; CDR3: CASSSGLFSYNEQFF; DNA: TGCGCCAGCAGCTCTGGACTTTTCTCCTACAATGAGCAGTTCTTC
V: TRBV29-1; J: TRBJ1-3; size: few; D: -; CDR3: CSAISGNTIYF; DNA: TGCAGCGCCATCTCTGGAAACACCATATATTTT
V: TRBV24-1; J: TRBJ2-1; size: few; D: -; CDR3: CATSDFHYQQFF; DNA: TGTGCCACCAGTGATTTCCACTACCAGCAGTTCTTC
V: TRBV6-1; J: TRBJ1-5; size: few; D: -; CDR3: CASSTRRVLNQPQHF; DNA: TGTGCCAGCAGCACCCGTCGGGTCCTCAATCAGCCCCAGCATTTT
V: TRBV29-1; J: TRBJ2-3; size: few; D: -; CDR3: CSVVEQGPDTQYF; DNA: TGCAGCGTTGTGGAACAGGGCCCAGATACGCAGTATTTT
V: TRBV9; J: TRBJ2-7; size: -; D: -; CDR3: CASSVGVGPYEQYF; DNA: TGTGCCAGCAGCGTAGGGGTGGGGCCTTACGAGCAGTACTTC
V: TRBV28; J: TRBJ2-5; size: few; D: -; CDR3: CASSPQTGEETQYF; DNA: TGTGCCAGCAGTCCCCAGACAGGTGAAGAGACCCAGTACTTC
V: TRBV4-3; J: TRBJ2-1; size: -; D: -; CDR3: CASSQEYLNEQFF; DNA: TGCGCCAGCAGCCAAGAATATCTGAATGAGCAGTTCTTC
V: TRBV29-1; J: TRBJ2-1; size: -; D: TRBD1; CDR3: CSELTGYEQFF; DNA: TGCAGCGAACTGACAGGGTATGAGCAGTTCTTC
V: TRBV20-1; J: TRBJ2-5; size: -; D: -; CDR3: CSASFSETQYF; DNA: TGCAGTGCTAGCTTTAGCGAGACCCAGTACTTC
V: TRBV5-1; J: TRBJ2-3; size: many; D: -; CDR3: CASRVADSPTDTQYF; DNA: TGCGCCAGCAGGGTAGCGGATTCGCCCACAGATACGCAGTATTTT
V: TRBV20-1; J: TRBJ1-1; size: few; D: -; CDR3: CSATGVAKVGHLNTEAFF; DNA: TGCAGTGCTACAGGGGTGGCTAAGGTGGGGCACCTGAACACTGAAGCTTTCTTT
V: TRBV10-3; J: TRBJ2-7; size: many; D: TRBD1; CDR3: CAIRTGGSGYEQYF; DNA: TGTGCCATCAGAACAGGGGGCTCCGGCTACGAGCAGTACTTC
V: TRBV12-3/TRBV12-4; J: TRBJ2-6; size: -; D: -; CDR3: CASQAGANVLTF; DNA: TGTGCCAGCCAAGCGGGGGCCAACGTCCTGACTTTC
V: TRBV30; J: TRBJ2-3; size: -; D: TRBD2; CDR3: CAWTRTSGRTDTQYF; DNA: TGTGCCTGGACCAGGACTAGCGGGAGGACAGATACGCAGTATTTT
V: TRBV18; J: TRBJ1-5; size: -; D: -; CDR3: CASSPPNQPQHF; DNA: TGTGCCAGCTCACCACCTAATCAGCCCCAGCATTTT
V: TRBV4-2; J: TRBJ2-7; size: few; D: -; CDR3: CASSQEGSRATAYEQYF; DNA: TGTGCCAGCAGCCAAGAGGGGAGTAGAGCGACGGCCTACGAGCAGTACTTC
V: TRBV18; J: TRBJ2-1; size: many; D: TRBD1; CDR3: CASSPGQRNEQFF; DNA: TGTGCCAGCTCACCGGGACAGAGGAATGAGCAGTTCTTC
V: TRBV20-1; J: TRBJ2-7; size: -; D: -; CDR3: CSARELYEQYF; DNA: TGCAGTGCTAGAGAGCTCTACGAGCAGTACTTC
V: TRBV12-3/TRBV12-4; J: TRBJ1-5; size: few; D: -; CDR3: CASSFSGRGDQPQHF; DNA: TGTGCCAGCAGTTTTTCGGGGAGAGGAGATCAGCCCCAGCATTTT
V: TRBV25-1; J: TRBJ2-4; size: few; D: TRBD2; CDR3: CASSTQVLGTSGRALAKNIQYF; DNA: TGTGCCAGCAGTACCCAGGTTCTCGGGACTAGCGGGAGGGCTCTAGCCAAAAACATTCAGTACTTC
V: TRBV29-1; J: TRBJ1-2; size: few; D: -; CDR3: CSVTYQGNYGYTF; DNA: TGCAGCGTTACGTATCAGGGGAACTATGGCTACACCTTC
V: TRBV4-3; J: TRBJ2-2; size: -; D: -; CDR3: CASSQEGFANTGELFF; DNA: TGCGCCAGCAGCCAAGAGGGATTCGCGAACACCGGGGAGCTGTTTTTT
V: TRBV20-1; J: TRBJ2-1; size: -; D: TRBD2; CDR3: CSARPLADYNEQFF; DNA: TGCAGTGCTAGACCGCTAGCGGACTACAATGAGCAGTTCTTC
V: TRBV5-1; J: TRBJ2-1; size: few; D: -; CDR3: CASRGSSEYNEQFF; DNA: TGCGCCAGCAGGGGTTCTAGCGAGTACAATGAGCAGTTCTTC
V: TRBV15; J: TRBJ2-7; size: -; D: -; CDR3: CATSRESLSPQYF; DNA: TGTGCCACCAGCAGAGAATCCCTATCCCCGCAGTACTTC
V: TRBV20-1; J: TRBJ1-5; size: -; D: -; CDR3: CSARRGGGQPQHF; DNA: TGCAGTGCTAGACGCGGTGGGGGGCAGCCCCAGCATTTT
V: TRBV6-1; J: TRBJ2-3; size: many; D: TRBD2; CDR3: CASYRSGASTDTQYF; DNA: TGTGCCAGCTACCGGAGCGGGGCTAGCACAGATACGCAGTATTTT
V: TRBV7-3; J: TRBJ2-2; size: -; D: TRBD2; CDR3: CASSPTGLANTGELFF; DNA: TGTGCCAGCAGCCCCACGGGACTAGCGAACACCGGGGAGCTGTTTTTT
V: TRBV20-1; J: TRBJ2-7; size: many; D: TRBD2; CDR3: CSARTRATSGIFSYEQYF; DNA: TGCAGTGCTAGAACTCGGGCTACTAGCGGGATTTTTTCCTACGAGCAGTACTTC
V: TRBV12-3/TRBV12-4; J: TRBJ2-1; size: many; D: -; CDR3: CASSLKRYYNEQFF; DNA: TGTGCCAGCAGTTTGAAGCGGTACTACAATGAGCAGTTCTTC
V: TRBV13; J: TRBJ1-6; size: many; D: -; CDR3: CASSSSGPPLHF; DNA: TGTGCCAGCAGCTCCTCAGGGCCACCCCTCCACTTT
V: TRBV12-3/TRBV12-4; J: TRBJ2-4; size: many; D: TRBD2; CDR3: CASSFTSGREAKNIQYF; DNA: TGTGCCAGCAGTTTCACTAGCGGGAGAGAGGCCAAAAACATTCAGTACTTC
V: TRBV5-1; J: TRBJ2-7; size: -; D: -; CDR3: CASSPRGRPYEQYF; DNA: TGCGCCAGCTCCCCCAGAGGCAGACCCTACGAGCAGTACTTC
V: TRBV6-2/TRBV6-3; J: TRBJ2-7; size: -; D: -; CDR3: CASSYVGSYEQYF; DNA: TGTGCCAGCAGTTATGTCGGCTCCTACGAGCAGTACTTC
V: TRBV18; J: TRBJ1-2; size: -; D: -; CDR3: CASSPLRDTNYGYTF; DNA: TGTGCCAGCTCACCACTCCGGGACACCAACTATGGCTACACCTTC